The next 19 T cell receptor beta chains were all read from a single sample in a study of shared clonotypes between healthy human individuals. Assay used: immunoSEQ multiplex PCR; TCRdb lists only in-frame clones, some missing. The sample lists about 490,000 clones, about 79% occurring once. The specimen sequenced was PBMCs. All receptors come from a woman aged 40 to 49 in good health. Some clones in this sample may be carry-over from other donors' samples.

The chain links TRBV30 to TRBJ2-5; 8 positions match TRBD1. Matching the DNA end better, TRBJ2-7 makes the J call doubtful. This CDR3 comprises 12 residues. Germline V gives CDR1 GTSNPN, CDR2 SVGIG (reference sequence). This CDR3 reads CAWGQGPYEQYF. In DNA form, the CDR3 reads TGTGCCTGGGGACAGGGACCCTACGAGCAGTACTTC.

V usage is TRBV6-5 and J usage is TRBJ2-7; 10 bases map to TRBD1. There are 15 residues in the CDR3. The V segment lost 7 bases and the J segment 4 bases; nucleotides outside the gene matches: 10. CDR1 is MNHEY and CDR2 is SVGAGI in the germline V gene. The CDR3 DNA follows: TGTGCCAGCACGGCGTCGGGACAGGGGAAATACGAGCAGTACTTC. Translation: CASTASGQGKYEQYF.

The CDR3 protein is CASSSTGVGNTEAFF. For the CDR3, the DNA is TGCGCCAGCAGTTCTACGGGGGTAGGGAACACTGAAGCTTTCTTT. The gene calls are TRBV5-1 and TRBJ1-1; the D gene is possibly TRBD1 (5 bases). Germline V CDR1 and CDR2: SGHRS, YFSETQ. V was cut by 5 bases and J by 1 base, with 15 bases left in between. This CDR3 is built from 15 residues.

The rearrangement joins TRBV7-9 to TRBJ1-5, with 9 bases lining up with TRBD1. CDR1 and CDR2 (germline): SEHNR, FQNEAQ (reference sequence). This CDR3 contains 17 residues. Trimming cost V 0 bases and J 3 bases; bases outside gene matches: 6. The CDR3 sequence is CASSLARTGELNQPQHF. CDR3 nucleotide sequence: TGTGCCAGCAGCTTAGCCAGGACAGGGGAACTCAATCAGCCCCAGCATTTT.

The chain links TRBV9 to TRBJ1-2; 7 bases line up with TRBD1. Per germline, CDR1 SGDLS and CDR2 YYNGEE. The CDR3 contains 15 residues. V lost 6 bases and J lost 2; bases outside the gene matches: 10. As DNA, the CDR3 is TGTGCCAGCACGCTAGAGATAGGGGGCAACTATGGCTACACCTTC. Its translation is CASTLEIGGNYGYTF. The whole variable domain, filled in from reference TRBV9 and TRBJ1-2, reads DSGVTQTPKHLITATGQRVTLRCSPRSGDLSVYWYQQSLDQGLQFLIQYYNGEERAKGNILERFSAQQFPDLHSELNLSSLELGDSALYFCASTLEIGGNYGYTFGSGTRLTVV.

This chain connects TRBV28 to TRBJ2-7; the D is unclear. CDR1 and CDR2 from the germline V gene are MDHEN and SYDVKM. Trimming removed 10 bases at V and 3 bases at J, with 13 bases between. The CDR3 consists of 12 residues. CDR3 sequence: CATRRADYEQYF. The CDR3 coding sequence is TGTGCCACTCGAAGGGCCGACTACGAGCAGTACTTC. The full variable domain, its missing parts supplied by reference TRBV28 and TRBJ2-7, is DVKVTQSSRYLVKRTGEKVFLECVQDMDHENMFWYRQDPGLGLRLIYFSYDVKMKEKGDIPEGYSVSREKKERFSLILESASTNQTSMYLCATRRADYEQYFGPGTRLTVT.

The chain employs TRBV7-2 and TRBJ2-7, with 9 nucleotides matching TRBD1. The V gene's germline CDR1 is SGHTA and CDR2 FQGNSA. With 5 bases clipped from V and 2 bases from J, the junction kept 7 bases outside the gene matches. The CDR3 runs to 15 residues. CDR3 sequence: CASSPRTGATYEQYF. The DNA for the CDR3 is TGTGCCAGCAGCCCCCGGACAGGGGCTACCTACGAGCAGTACTTC.

The count of this clone is one. The chain employs TRBV5-1 and TRBJ1-2; TRBD1 matches at 8 bases. CDR1 is SGHRS, CDR2 YFSETQ, per germline. This CDR3 has 15 residues. With 5 bases clipped from V and 6 bases from J, the junction kept 12 bases outside the gene matches. CDR3 residues: CASRAGGPPSNGYTF. The CDR3 region has the DNA TGCGCCAGCAGGGCAGGGGGCCCCCCAAGTAATGGCTACACCTTC. The variable domain in full, with the rest retrieved from reference TRBV5-1 and TRBJ1-2, is KAGVTQTPRYLIKTRGQQVTLSCSPISGHRSVSWYQQTPGQGLQFLFEYFSETQRNKGNFPGRFSGRQFSNSRSEMNVSTLELGDSALYLCASRAGGPPSNGYTFGSGTRLTVV.

The chain links TRBV10-3 to TRBJ2-1; tentatively, D is TRBD1 (6 bases). V was pared by 6 bases and J by 2 bases, with 11 bases between. This CDR3 is 14 amino acids long. Germline-derived CDR1 and CDR2 are ENHRY and SYGVKD. The CDR3 bases are TGTGCCATCAGCGGACAGCAGGCCTACAATGAGCAGTTCTTC. Amino acids: CAISGQQAYNEQFF.

The chain links TRBV9 to TRBJ2-3; possible D gene TRBD2, 6 bases. V was shortened by 3 bases and J by 0 bases, with 17 bases between the two germline ends. This CDR3 region has 17 residues. CDR1 SGDLS and CDR2 YYNGEE come from the germline V gene. In nucleotides, the CDR3 is TGTGCCAGCAGCGACCCCCGGGTAGCGGTTAGCACAGATACGCAGTATTTT. Amino acid sequence: CASSDPRVAVSTDTQYF.

The J gene is TRBJ2-7, the V gene TRBV7-3; TRBD1 matches 8 bases. The V gene's germline CDR1 is SGHTA and CDR2 FQGTGA. With 2 bases clipped from V and 2 bases from J, the junction kept 5 bases outside the gene matches. The CDR3 totals 15 residues. The CDR3 spells CASSLQGALAYEQYF. In DNA, the CDR3 is TGTGCCAGCAGCTTACAGGGGGCGCTGGCCTACGAGCAGTACTTC.

This chain joins TRBV9 and TRBJ2-1, with D maybe TRBD2 (7 bases). Germline values: CDR1 SGDLS, CDR2 YYNGEE. The CDR3 totals 16 residues. Trimming left V 0 bases short and J 4 bases short, with 14 bases between. CDR3 amino acids: CASSVARGADYNEQFF. The DNA of the CDR3 is TGTGCCAGCAGCGTAGCTCGGGGGGCCGATTACAATGAGCAGTTCTTC.

The chain has TRBV7-2 and TRBJ2-3, with 8 bases fitting TRBD1. The V gene's germline CDR1 is SGHTA and CDR2 FQGNSA. With 5 bases clipped from V and 4 bases from J, the junction kept 5 bases outside the gene matches. CDR3 length: 14 amino acids. The CDR3 nucleotides read TGTGCCAGCAGCCCCGGACAGGGCCCAGATACGCAGTATTTT. Amino acids: CASSPGQGPDTQYF.

As for this clone: In the same sample, other DNA sequences code for this CDR3. The chain couples TRBV5-1 to TRBJ2-1; tentative D call: TRBD2 (6 bases). Germline V gene sequence: CDR1 SGHRS, CDR2 YFSETQ. Deletions cut 2 bases from V and 0 bases from J, with 9 bases between. This CDR3 is 15 amino acids long. The CDR3 is CASSFSGSSYNEQFF. The CDR3 DNA reads TGCGCCAGCAGCTTTAGCGGAAGCTCCTACAATGAGCAGTTCTTC.

A single count supports this clone. The chain recombines TRBV18 with TRBJ1-1, with TRBD1 matching 7 bases. V shed 3 bases, J shed 1 base, and the junction held 8 bases outside the gene matches. The CDR3 length is 16 residues. Germline V gene lookup returns CDR1 KGHSH and CDR2 LQKENI. This CDR3 is CASSPGQAGRNTEAFF. The CDR3 region has the DNA TGTGCCAGCTCACCTGGACAGGCCGGAAGGAACACTGAAGCTTTCTTT.

The chain is built from TRBV28 and TRBJ1-2, with a weak D call TRBD1 (6 bases). Germline-derived CDR1 and CDR2 are MDHEN and SYDVKM. V gave up 6 bases and J gave up 0 bases, with 11 bases separating them. The CDR3 loop spans 14 amino acids. The CDR3 spells CASRTTGPNYGYTF. Written as DNA, the CDR3 is TGTGCCAGCAGGACGACAGGCCCTAACTATGGCTACACCTTC.

The chain employs TRBV11-2 and TRBJ1-1; no clear D. The length of the CDR3 is 14 residues. CDR1 and CDR2 from the germline V gene are SGHAT and FQNNGV. V lost 0 bases to trimming and J lost 2 bases, with 7 bases between them. CDR3 DNA: TGTGCCAGCAGCTTAGAGCGGCAAAACACTGAAGCTTTCTTT. It is translated as CASSLERQNTEAFF.

The V gene is TRBV7-2, the J gene TRBJ2-1; D is unclear. The CDR3 totals 15 residues. V dropped 2 bases and J dropped 6 bases, with 14 bases sitting between them. The germline gives CDR1 SGHTA, CDR2 FQGNSA. CDR3 residues: CASSLRPVKINEQFF. DNA of the CDR3: TGTGCCAGCAGCTTAAGACCAGTTAAAATCAATGAGCAGTTCTTC.

This chain connects TRBV2 to TRBJ1-2; D uncertain. The CDR3 totals 13 residues. Trimming shortened V by 1 base and J by 8 bases, and 11 bases separated the two germline ends. The V gene's germline CDR1 is SNHLY and CDR2 FYNNEI. Here the CDR3 DNA reads TGTGCCAGCAGTGAAGTGGAGGGCGGCGGCTACACCTTC. This gives the protein CASSEVEGGGYTF.